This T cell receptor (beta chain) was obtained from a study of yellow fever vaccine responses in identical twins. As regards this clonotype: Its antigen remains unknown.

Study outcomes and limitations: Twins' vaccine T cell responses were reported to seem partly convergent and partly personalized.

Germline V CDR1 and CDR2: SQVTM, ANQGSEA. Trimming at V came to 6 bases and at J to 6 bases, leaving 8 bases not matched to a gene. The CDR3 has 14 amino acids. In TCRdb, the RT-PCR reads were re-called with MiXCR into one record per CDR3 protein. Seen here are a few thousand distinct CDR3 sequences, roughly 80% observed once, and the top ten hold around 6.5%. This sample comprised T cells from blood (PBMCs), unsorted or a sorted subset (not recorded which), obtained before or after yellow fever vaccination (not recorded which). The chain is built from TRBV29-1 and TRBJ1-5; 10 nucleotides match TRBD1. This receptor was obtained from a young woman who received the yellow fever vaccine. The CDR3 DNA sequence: TGCAGCGTCGCGGACAGGGGGTATGGTCAGCCCCAGCATTTT. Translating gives CSVADRGYGQPQHF.